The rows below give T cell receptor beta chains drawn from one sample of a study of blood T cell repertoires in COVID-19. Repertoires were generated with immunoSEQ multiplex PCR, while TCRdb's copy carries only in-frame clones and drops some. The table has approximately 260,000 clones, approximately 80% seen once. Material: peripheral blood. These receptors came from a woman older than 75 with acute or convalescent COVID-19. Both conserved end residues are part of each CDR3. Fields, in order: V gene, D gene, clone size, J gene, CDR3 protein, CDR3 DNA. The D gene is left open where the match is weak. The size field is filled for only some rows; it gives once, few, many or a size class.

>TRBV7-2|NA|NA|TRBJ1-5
CASSPRGAVNQPQHF
TGTGCCAGCAGCCCCCGGGGGGCAGTCAATCAGCCCCAGCATTTT
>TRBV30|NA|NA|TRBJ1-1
CAWSIRGEAFF
TGTGCCTGGAGCATCCGGGGTGAAGCTTTCTTT
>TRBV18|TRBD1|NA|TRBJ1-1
CASSLSTGVGTEAFF
TGTGCCAGCTCATTATCTACAGGGGTTGGGACTGAAGCTTTCTTT
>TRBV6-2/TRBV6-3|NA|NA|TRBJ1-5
CASSYSGRDQPQHF
TGTGCCAGCAGTTACTCCGGCAGGGATCAGCCCCAGCATTTT
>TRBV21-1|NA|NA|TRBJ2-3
CVATSGGPTDTQYF
TGTGTTGCGACTAGCGGGGGACCCACAGATACGCAGTATTTT
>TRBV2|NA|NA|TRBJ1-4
CASSEEGGAGNEKLFF
TGTGCCAGCAGTGAGGAGGGTGGTGCCGGTAATGAAAAACTGTTTTTT
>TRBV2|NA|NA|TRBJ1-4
CASCKGFTNEKLFF
TGTGCCAGCTGTAAGGGGTTTACTAATGAAAAACTGTTTTTT
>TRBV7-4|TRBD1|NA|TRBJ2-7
CASSLVWGQGALGEQYF
TGTGCCAGCAGCTTAGTATGGGGACAGGGGGCGCTGGGCGAGCAGTACTTC
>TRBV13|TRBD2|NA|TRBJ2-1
CASLAGGYNEQFF
TGTGCCAGCCTAGCGGGGGGCTACAATGAGCAGTTCTTC
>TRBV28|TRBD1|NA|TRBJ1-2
CASSWPRGWDYGYTF
TGTGCCAGCAGCTGGCCCAGGGGGTGGGACTATGGCTACACCTTC
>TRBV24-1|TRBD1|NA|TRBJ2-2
CATSDSRTGRSTGELFF
TGTGCCACCAGTGATTCCCGGACAGGGAGAAGCACCGGGGAGCTGTTTTTT
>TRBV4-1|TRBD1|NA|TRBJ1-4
CASSQPTGTGDEKLFF
TGCGCCAGCAGCCAACCAACCGGGACAGGGGATGAAAAACTGTTTTTT
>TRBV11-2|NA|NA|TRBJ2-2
CASSHRGTGELFF
TGTGCCAGCAGCCACCGGGGCACCGGGGAGCTGTTTTTT
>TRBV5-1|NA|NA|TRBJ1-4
CASSLAQGNEKLFF
TGCGCCAGCAGCTTGGCCCAGGGGAATGAAAAACTGTTTTTT
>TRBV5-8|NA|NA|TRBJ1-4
CASSLAAATGLMNEKLFF
TGTGCCAGCAGCTTGGCCGCCGCAACGGGACTGATGAATGAAAAACTGTTTTTT
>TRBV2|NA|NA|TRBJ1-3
CASRPEGTIYF
TGTGCCAGCCGTCCCGAGGGCACCATATATTTT
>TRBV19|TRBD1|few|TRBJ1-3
CASIRDRGFGSGNTIYF
TGTGCCAGTATCCGGGACAGGGGGTTTGGATCTGGAAACACCATATATTTT
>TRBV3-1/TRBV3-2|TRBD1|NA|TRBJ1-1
CASSLSPTGRYIAEAFF
TGTGCCAGCAGCCTAAGCCCGACAGGGAGGTATATTGCTGAAGCTTTCTTT
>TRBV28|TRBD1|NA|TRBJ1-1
CASSFDRGLEAFF
TGTGCCAGCAGTTTCGACAGGGGGCTTGAAGCTTTCTTT
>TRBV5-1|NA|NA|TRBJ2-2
CASSSQGRNTGELFF
TGCGCCAGCAGCTCGCAGGGGAGGAACACCGGGGAGCTGTTTTTT
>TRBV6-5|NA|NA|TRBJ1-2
CASTYGPGNYGYTF
TGTGCCAGCACCTACGGTCCAGGAAACTATGGCTACACCTTC
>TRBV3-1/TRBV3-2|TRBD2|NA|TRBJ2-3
CASSRGLVTDTQYF
TGTGCCAGCAGCCGCGGACTAGTGACAGATACGCAGTATTTT
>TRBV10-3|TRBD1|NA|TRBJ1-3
CAISSAGTGKGNSGNTIYF
TGTGCCATCAGTTCGGCCGGGACAGGGAAAGGGAACTCTGGAAACACCATATATTTT
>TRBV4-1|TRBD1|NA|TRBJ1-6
CASSLTTGGRNSPLHF
TGCGCCAGCAGCTTGACGACAGGGGGACGGAATTCACCCCTCCACTTT
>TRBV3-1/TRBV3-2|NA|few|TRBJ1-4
CASSPGIGINNEKLFF
TGTGCCAGCAGCCCCGGAATCGGGATCAATAATGAAAAACTGTTTTTT
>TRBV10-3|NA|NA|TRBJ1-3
CAISESVGVGNTIYF
TGTGCCATCAGTGAGTCGGTCGGGGTTGGAAACACCATATATTTT
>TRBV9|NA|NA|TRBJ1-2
CASSADYGYTF
TGTGCCAGCAGCGCGGACTATGGCTACACCTTC
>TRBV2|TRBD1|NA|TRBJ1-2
CASSDDRASYGYTF
TGTGCCAGCAGCGACGACAGGGCTTCTTATGGCTACACCTTC
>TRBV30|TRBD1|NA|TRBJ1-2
CAWRQTGDRGYTF
TGTGCCTGGAGGCAAACAGGGGATCGCGGCTACACCTTC
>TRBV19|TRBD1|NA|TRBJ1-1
CASTSYENRGGTEAFF
TGTGCCAGTACTTCCTACGAGAACAGGGGAGGAACTGAAGCTTTCTTT
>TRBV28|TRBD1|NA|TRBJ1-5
CASSFTTGRFQPQHF
TGTGCCAGCAGCTTCACGACAGGGCGGTTCCAGCCCCAGCATTTT
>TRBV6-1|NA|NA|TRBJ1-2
CARSERGGGGGYGYTF
TGTGCCCGCAGTGAACGTGGGGGCGGGGGGGGCTATGGCTACACCTTC
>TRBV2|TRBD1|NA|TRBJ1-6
CASSTGTVNSPLHF
TGTGCCAGCAGCACCGGGACAGTTAATTCACCCCTCCACTTT
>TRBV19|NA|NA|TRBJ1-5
CASSVTGKEPQHF
TGTGCCAGTAGTGTCACAGGGAAGGAGCCCCAGCATTTT
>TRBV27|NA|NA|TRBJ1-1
CASSLSGAKGDTEAFF
TGTGCCAGCAGTTTAAGTGGGGCAAAGGGGGACACTGAAGCTTTCTTT
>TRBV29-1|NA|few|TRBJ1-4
CSVGTSGATNEKLFF
TGCAGCGTCGGTACCTCAGGGGCGACTAATGAAAAACTGTTTTTT
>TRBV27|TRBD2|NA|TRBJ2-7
CASSTPSGGTYEQYF
TGTGCCAGCAGTACCCCTAGCGGGGGGACCTACGAGCAGTACTTC
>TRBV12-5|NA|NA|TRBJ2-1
CASGLGRDEQFF
TGTGCTAGTGGTCTCGGGCGGGATGAGCAGTTCTTC
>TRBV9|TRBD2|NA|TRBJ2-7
CAGRDYLGYEQYF
TGTGCCGGGAGGGACTACCTAGGGTACGAGCAGTACTTC
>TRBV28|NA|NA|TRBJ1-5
CASRTGPQPQHF
TGTGCCAGCAGGACAGGACCTCAGCCCCAGCATTTT
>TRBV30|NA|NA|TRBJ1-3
CAWASGNTIYF
TGTGCCTGGGCGTCTGGAAACACCATATATTTT
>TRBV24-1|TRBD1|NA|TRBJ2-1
CATSVGRGLRYEQFF
TGTGCCACCAGTGTGGGCAGGGGGCTTCGTTATGAGCAGTTCTTC
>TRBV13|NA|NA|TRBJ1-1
CASSLETSTEAFF
TGTGCCAGCAGCTTAGAAACAAGCACTGAAGCTTTCTTT
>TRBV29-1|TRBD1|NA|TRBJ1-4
CSVEDRRQGGEKLFF
TGCAGCGTTGAAGATAGGAGACAGGGTGGTGAAAAACTGTTTTTT
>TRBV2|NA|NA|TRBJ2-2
CASSVLGGGGGELFF
TGTGCCAGCAGTGTTCTGGGGGGAGGCGGCGGGGAGCTGTTTTTT
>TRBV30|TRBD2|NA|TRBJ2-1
CAWSAVGGASNEQFF
TGTGCCTGGAGTGCGGTCGGGGGGGCATCGAATGAGCAGTTCTTC
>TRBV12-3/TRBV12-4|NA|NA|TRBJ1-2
CASKQQGTYGYTF
TGTGCCAGCAAGCAACAGGGAACCTATGGCTACACCTTC
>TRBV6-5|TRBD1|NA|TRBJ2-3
CASSLQGLSTDTQYF
TGTGCCAGCAGCTTACAGGGGCTGAGCACAGATACGCAGTATTTT
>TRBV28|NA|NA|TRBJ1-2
CASTGQLPNYGYTF
TGTGCCAGCACCGGACAGCTCCCTAACTATGGCTACACCTTC
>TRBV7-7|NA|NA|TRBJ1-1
CASSPQENTEAFF
TGTGCTAGCAGCCCACAGGAGAACACTGAAGCTTTCTTT
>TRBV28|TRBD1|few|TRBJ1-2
CASSLTGGWYGYTF
TGTGCCAGCAGTCTTACAGGGGGCTGGTATGGCTACACCTTC
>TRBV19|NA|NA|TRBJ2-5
CASSIRPRYRDFETQYF
TGTGCCAGTAGTATTCGCCCCCGTTACAGGGATTTCGAGACCCAGTACTTC
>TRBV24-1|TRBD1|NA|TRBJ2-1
CATGQGWGEQFF
TGTGCCACCGGACAGGGGTGGGGTGAGCAGTTCTTC
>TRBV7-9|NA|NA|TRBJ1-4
CASSSQGKGEKLFF
TGTGCCAGCAGCAGCCAGGGGAAAGGTGAAAAACTGTTTTTT
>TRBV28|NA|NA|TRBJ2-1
CASSQNYNEQFF
TGTGCCAGCAGCCAAAATTACAATGAGCAGTTCTTC
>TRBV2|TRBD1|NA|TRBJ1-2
CASSTQGDNYGYTF
TGTGCCAGCAGTACACAGGGGGACAACTATGGCTACACCTTC
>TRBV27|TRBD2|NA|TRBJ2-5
CASRGSGDIGTQYF
TGTGCCAGCAGAGGTAGCGGGGACATTGGGACCCAGTACTTC
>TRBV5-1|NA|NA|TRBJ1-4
CASSRGAYATNEKLFF
TGCGCCAGCAGCCGGGGTGCCTATGCAACTAATGAAAAACTGTTTTTT
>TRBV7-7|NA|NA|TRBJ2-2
CASSLRGTNGELFF
TGTGCTAGCAGCTTAAGGGGGACAAACGGGGAGCTGTTTTTT
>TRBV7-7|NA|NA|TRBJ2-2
CASSPGQLLNTGELFF
TGTGCTAGCAGCCCCGGACAGCTATTAAACACCGGGGAGCTGTTTTTT